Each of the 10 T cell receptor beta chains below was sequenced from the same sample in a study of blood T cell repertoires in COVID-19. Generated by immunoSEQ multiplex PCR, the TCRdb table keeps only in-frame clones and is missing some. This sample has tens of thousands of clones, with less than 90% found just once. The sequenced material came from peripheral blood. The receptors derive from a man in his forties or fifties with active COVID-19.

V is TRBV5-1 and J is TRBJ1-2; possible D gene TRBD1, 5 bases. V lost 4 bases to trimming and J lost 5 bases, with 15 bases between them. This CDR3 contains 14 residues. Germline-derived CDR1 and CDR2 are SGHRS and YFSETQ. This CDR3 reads CASSESGTDYGYTF. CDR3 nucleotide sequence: TGCGCCAGCAGCGAAAGCGGGACCGATTATGGCTACACCTTC.

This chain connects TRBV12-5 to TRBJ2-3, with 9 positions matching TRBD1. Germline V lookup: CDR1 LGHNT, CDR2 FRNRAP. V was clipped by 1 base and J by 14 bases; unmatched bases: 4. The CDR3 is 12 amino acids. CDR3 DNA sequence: TGTGCTAGTGGTTTGGAACCGGGACAGGGGTATTTT. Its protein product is CASGLEPGQGYF.

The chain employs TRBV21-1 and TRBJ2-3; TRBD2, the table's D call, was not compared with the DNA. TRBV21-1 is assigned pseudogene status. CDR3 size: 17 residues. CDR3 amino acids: CASSVARGPTGTDTQYF. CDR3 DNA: TGTGCCAGCAGTGTCGCACGCGGGCCGACCGGCACAGATACGCAGTATTTT.

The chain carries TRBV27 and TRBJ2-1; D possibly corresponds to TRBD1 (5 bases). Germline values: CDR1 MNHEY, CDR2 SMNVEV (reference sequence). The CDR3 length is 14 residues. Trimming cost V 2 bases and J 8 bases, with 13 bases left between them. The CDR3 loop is CASSLTTVPHEQFF. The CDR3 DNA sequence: TGTGCCAGCAGTTTAACGACAGTACCTCATGAGCAGTTCTTC.

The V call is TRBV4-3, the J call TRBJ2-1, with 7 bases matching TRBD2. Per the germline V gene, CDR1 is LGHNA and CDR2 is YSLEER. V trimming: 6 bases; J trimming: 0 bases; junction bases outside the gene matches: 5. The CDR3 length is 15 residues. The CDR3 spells CASRSSGSSYNEQFF. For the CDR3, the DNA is TGCGCCAGCAGATCTAGCGGTAGCTCCTACAATGAGCAGTTCTTC.

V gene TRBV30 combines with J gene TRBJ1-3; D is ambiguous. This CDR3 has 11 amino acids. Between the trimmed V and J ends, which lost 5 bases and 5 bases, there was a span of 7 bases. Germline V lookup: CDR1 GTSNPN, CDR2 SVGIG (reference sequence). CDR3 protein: CAWSDRNTIYF. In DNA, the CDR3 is TGTGCCTGGTCCGACAGAAACACCATATATTTT.

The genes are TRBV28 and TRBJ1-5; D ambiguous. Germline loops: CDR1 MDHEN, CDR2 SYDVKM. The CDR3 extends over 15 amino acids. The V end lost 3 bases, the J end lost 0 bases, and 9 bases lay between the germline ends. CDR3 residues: CASSLLASSNQPQHF. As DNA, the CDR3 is TGTGCCAGCAGTTTGTTAGCTTCTAGCAATCAGCCCCAGCATTTT.

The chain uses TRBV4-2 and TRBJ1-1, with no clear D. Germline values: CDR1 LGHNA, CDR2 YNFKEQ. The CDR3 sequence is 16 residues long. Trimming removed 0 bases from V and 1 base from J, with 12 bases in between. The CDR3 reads CASSQEGFRGNTEAFF. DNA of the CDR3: TGTGCCAGCAGCCAAGAGGGGTTCCGGGGGAACACTGAAGCTTTCTTT.

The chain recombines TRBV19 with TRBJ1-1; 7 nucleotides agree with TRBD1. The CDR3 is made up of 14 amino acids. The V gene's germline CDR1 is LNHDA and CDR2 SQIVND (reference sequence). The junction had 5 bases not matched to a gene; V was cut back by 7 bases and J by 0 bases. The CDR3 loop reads CASKGDRLNTEAFF. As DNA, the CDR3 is TGTGCCAGTAAGGGGGACAGACTGAACACTGAAGCTTTCTTT.

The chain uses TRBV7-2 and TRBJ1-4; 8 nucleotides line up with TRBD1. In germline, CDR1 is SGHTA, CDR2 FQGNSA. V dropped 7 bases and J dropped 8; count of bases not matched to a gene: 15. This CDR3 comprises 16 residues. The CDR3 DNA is TGTGCCAGCACCGTTACCCTTACAGGGGGTCGGGAAAAACTGTTTTTT. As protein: CASTVTLTGGREKLFF.